This T cell receptor (beta chain) was sequenced in a study of breast tumors, draining lymph nodes, adjacent tissues. TCRdb passed the multiplex PCR reads through MiXCR, listing each CDR3 protein once. Among 60,000 to 70,000 distinct CDR3 sequences listed, approximately 57% were seen once. The V gene's germline CDR1 is MNHEY and CDR2 SVGEGT. The CDR3 loop spans 18 amino acids. Study findings and constraints: Tumor TCR diversity was below lymph nodes but above nontumor tissue. Luminal-like breast cancer showed significantly greater tumor-nontumor repertoire similarity than basal-like breast cancer did. Data fit most tumor T cells coming from lymph node, expanding in tumor.

Comments on this clonotype: Antigen: not known. At one boundary the junction diverges from the germline segment, which might be a read error.

The chain links TRBV6-2 or TRBV6-3 to TRBJ2-3; 15 nucleotides align to TRBD2. The specimen was breast tumor tissue. The sequence derives from a female donor with breast cancer. Some clones in this sample may be carry-over from other donors' samples. The DNA of the CDR3 is TGTGCCAGCAGTCACTCGGGACTAGCGGGAGGACTCACAGATACGCAGTATTTT. Amino acids: CASSHSGLAGGLTDTQYF.